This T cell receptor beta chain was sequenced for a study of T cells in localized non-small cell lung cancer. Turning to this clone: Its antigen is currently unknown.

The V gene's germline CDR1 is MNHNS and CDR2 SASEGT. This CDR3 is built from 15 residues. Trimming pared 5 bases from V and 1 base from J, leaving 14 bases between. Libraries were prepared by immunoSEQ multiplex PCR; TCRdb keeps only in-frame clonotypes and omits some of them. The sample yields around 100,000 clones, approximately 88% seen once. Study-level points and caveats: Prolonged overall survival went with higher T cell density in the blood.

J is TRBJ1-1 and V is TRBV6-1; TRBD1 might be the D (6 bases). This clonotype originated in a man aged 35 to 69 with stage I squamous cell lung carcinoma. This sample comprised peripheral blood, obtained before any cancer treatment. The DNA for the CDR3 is TGTGCCAGCAGTCTTCAGGGGTTAACGAACACTGAAGCTTTCTTT. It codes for CASSLQGLTNTEAFF.